Below are 2 T cell receptor beta chains sequenced from a single sample in a study of control samples from healthy donors and cancer patients (dated by TCRdb to about 2020). Library preparation was by the immunoSEQ multiplex PCR assay. This immuneACCESS table, as held by TCRdb, lists in-frame sequences with V and J called but not all clones. Of the missing ones, under half trace to an unresolved V gene in checked studies; the others have no known cause. This sample is represented by about 120,000 clones; roughly 86% of them were singletons. The leading ten clones occupy over 2.5% of the sample. Sequenced: blood. The receptors come from a man between 60 and 70 years old in good health.

This clone was recorded only once. This sequence joins TRBV18 and TRBJ1-1, with unresolved D. The V end lost 0 bases, the J end lost 3 bases, and 5 bases lay between the germline ends. Germline V gene lookup returns CDR1 KGHSH and CDR2 LQKENI. This CDR3 is 13 amino acids long. The CDR3 DNA reads TGTGCCAGCTCACCACCGATGGACACTGAAGCTTTCTTT. Protein: CASSPPMDTEAFF.

A note on this clone: Additional DNA sequences in this sample encode the identical CDR3. The chain carries TRBV9 and TRBJ1-1; unclear D gene. Germline CDR1 and CDR2: SGDLS and YYNGEE. The V end was cut by 0 bases, the J end by 0 bases, with 3 bases between. This CDR3 is 13 amino acids long. CDR3 bases: TGTGCCAGCAGCGTAGATTTGAACACTGAAGCTTTCTTT. This encodes CASSVDLNTEAFF.